The 10 T cell receptor beta chains reported below all come from one sample, sequenced in a study of blood T cells in healthy people across ages. A J-beta primer mix and a sample-barcoded 5' primer were used in a second PCR of about 7 to 12 cycles. One entry per CDR3 protein results from TCRdb running MiXCR on the 5' RACE reads. The sample contains about 650,000 distinct CDR3 sequences, roughly 32% of which appear only once. The sample was blood. The receptors originated from a woman aged 80 or over in good health.

The chain joins TRBV6-1 to TRBJ1-1, with TRBD1 matching over 7 bases. The CDR3 loop spans 19 amino acids. Germline V CDR1 and CDR2: MNHNS, SASEGT. J gave up 0 bases and V 5 bases, and 18 bases lay outside the gene matches. CDR3 in DNA: TGTGCCAGCAGTCCTGGGGAGGGGGCTTTCTATCCTTTGAACACTGAAGCTTTCTTT. It translates to CASSPGEGAFYPLNTEAFF.

The chain has TRBV5-5 and TRBJ2-5, with D hard to call. This CDR3 contains 13 residues. Germline-derived CDR1 and CDR2 are SGHKS and YYEKEE (reference sequence). Between the trimmed V and J ends, which lost 4 bases and 5 bases, there was a span of 12 bases. CDR3 DNA sequence: TGTGCCAGCAGCCCTGGCTCTTCGGAGACCCAGTACTTC. It specifies CASSPGSSETQYF.

There are a few counts of this clonotype. This sequence joins TRBV4-1 and TRBJ1-1; possible D gene TRBD1, 6 bases. V was clipped by 4 bases and J by 4 bases, with 19 bases between them. There are 16 residues in the CDR3. The germline CDR1 and CDR2 sequences are MGHRA and YSYEKL. This chain's CDR3 is CASSLSGIQGTTEAFF. The CDR3 region has the DNA TGCGCCAGCAGCCTCTCCGGGATACAGGGTACCACTGAAGCTTTCTTT.

The gene calls are TRBV25-1 and TRBJ1-1; unclear D gene. V lost 10 bases, J lost 0 bases, and 15 bases lay in between. The germline CDR1 and CDR2 sequences are MGHDK and SYGVNS. The CDR3 extends over 14 amino acids. The CDR3: CANISGMLNTEAFF. In nucleotides, the CDR3 is TGTGCCAACATCTCGGGCATGCTGAACACTGAAGCTTTCTTT.

This clonotype was found many times. The chain combines TRBV25-1 with TRBJ2-5; D is uncertain. Deletions cut 7 bases from V and 2 bases from J, with 11 bases between. Germline V gene lookup returns CDR1 MGHDK and CDR2 SYGVNS. CDR3 size: 13 residues. The CDR3 protein is CASTPFSQETQYF. The CDR3 DNA sequence: TGTGCCAGCACTCCTTTCTCTCAAGAGACCCAGTACTTC.

Details on this clonotype: A read error may explain this, as a much larger clone is one base away. This chain links TRBV30 with TRBJ1-2; D perhaps matches TRBD1 (5 bases). The CDR3 is 12 residues long. Trimming pared 4 bases from V and 7 bases from J, leaving 13 bases between. From germline, CDR1 is GTSNPN and CDR2 SVGIG (reference sequence). In DNA, the CDR3 is TGTGCCTGGAAGTTGGGGGATCTTGGCTACACCTTC. Its protein product is CAWKLGDLGYTF.

This clonotype was seen many times. The J gene is TRBJ1-1, the V gene TRBV7-8, with 10 bases aligning to TRBD1. The CDR3 totals 17 residues. Germline V CDR1 and CDR2: SGHVS, FQNEAQ. The J segment lost 5 bases and the V segment lost 1 base, leaving 10 bases of the junction unmatched. CDR3 sequence: CASSLVIWGQGRTEAFF. The CDR3, as DNA: TGTGCCAGCAGCTTAGTTATCTGGGGACAGGGGAGGACTGAAGCTTTCTTT.

This clonotype was observed at least ten times. The chain uses TRBV12-3 or TRBV12-4 and TRBJ2-3; maybe TRBD1 (5 bases). The CDR3 covers 13 residues. Trimming left V 6 bases short and J 5 bases short, with 12 bases between. CDR3 region: CASSPTQGDTQYF. As DNA, the CDR3 is TGTGCCAGCAGCCCCACCCAGGGAGATACGCAGTATTTT.

The V call is TRBV5-1, the J call TRBJ2-1; 7 bases match TRBD2. The CDR3 loop spans 15 amino acids. The V gene's germline CDR1 is SGHRS and CDR2 YFSETQ. Losses at the gene ends were 5 bases for V and 7 bases for J; bases not matched to a gene: 12. This CDR3 is CASRREAGATNEQFF. The CDR3 region has the DNA TGCGCCAGCAGAAGGGAGGCGGGAGCGACGAATGAGCAGTTCTTC.

By proportion, this clonotype is medium-sized (0.01 to 0.1%). This sequence joins TRBV20-1 and TRBJ2-7; the match to TRBD1 covers 7 bases. The CDR3 has 13 amino acids. Germline assignment: CDR1 DFQATT and CDR2 SNEGSKA (reference sequence). V dropped 4 bases and J dropped 3; count of bases not matched to a gene: 6. The CDR3 here is CSAIEGAHYEQYF. The CDR3 nucleotides are TGCAGTGCTATTGAGGGGGCCCACTACGAGCAGTACTTC.